The 7 T cell receptor beta chains reported below all come from one sample, sequenced in a study of blood T cell repertoires in COVID-19. Only in-frame clones appear in the TCRdb table, and some are missing; sequencing was by immunoSEQ multiplex PCR. The top ten hold 5.1% of the sample, which has 290,000 or so clones, around 85% seen once. The sample consisted of peripheral blood. The receptors here all came from a man over 45 with active or convalescent COVID-19.

This chain joins TRBV5-6 and TRBJ1-6; TRBD1 aligns across 9 bases. CDR1 and CDR2 from the germline V gene are SGHDT and YYEEEE. This CDR3 is built from 14 residues. Trimming cost V 4 bases and J 13 bases; bases outside gene matches: 9. CDR3 DNA sequence: TGTGCCAGCAGCATCGGGACAGGGACGGCGCCCCTCCACTTT. It translates to CASSIGTGTAPLHF.

This chain joins TRBV18 and TRBJ1-5; TRBD1 matches 10 bases. V shed 1 base, J shed 7 bases, and the junction held 4 bases outside the gene matches. The CDR3 is made up of 15 amino acids. Germline V gene lookup returns CDR1 KGHSH and CDR2 LQKENI. CDR3 sequence: CASSPRTGGGQPQHF. Written as DNA, the CDR3 is TGTGCCAGCTCACCACGGACAGGGGGAGGACAGCCCCAGCATTTT.

This chain joins TRBV28 and TRBJ1-2, with TRBD1 matching over 8 bases. Looked up from germline, CDR1 is MDHEN and CDR2 is SYDVKM. The ends lost 6 bases at V and 4 bases at J; junction bases unmatched: 13. There are 16 residues in the CDR3. The CDR3 nucleotides are TGTGCCAGCAGCAAACTCCCTCAGGGGGCAATCTATGGCTACACCTTC. It yields the protein CASSKLPQGAIYGYTF.

The chain recombines TRBV2 with TRBJ1-2; TRBD1 matches at 8 bases. The CDR3 spans 13 residues. The germline gives CDR1 SNHLY, CDR2 FYNNEI. The trim removed 6 bases at V and 8 bases at J, leaving 8 bases unmatched. In nucleotides, the CDR3 is TGTGCCAGCAGGCGGACAGGGTCAGGGGGCTACACCTTC. Translated, it gives CASRRTGSGGYTF.

V is TRBV18 and J is TRBJ2-7; 8 positions match TRBD1. V lost 3 bases and J lost 0; bases outside the gene matches: 4. Germline V gene lookup returns CDR1 KGHSH and CDR2 LQKENI. The CDR3 extends over 15 amino acids. CDR3 sequence: CASSPVTGGSYEQYF. The CDR3 coding sequence is TGTGCCAGCTCACCCGTCACAGGGGGCTCCTACGAGCAGTACTTC. The full variable domain, with the rest looked up from reference TRBV18 and TRBJ2-7, is NAGVMQNPRHLVRRRGQEARLRCSPMKGHSHVYWYRQLPEEGLKFMVYLQKENIIDESGMPKERFSAEFPKEGPSILRIQQVVRGDSAAYFCASSPVTGGSYEQYFGPGTRLTVT.

This chain connects TRBV27 to TRBJ2-1; no clear D gene. Deletions cut 8 bases from V and 8 bases from J, with 10 bases between. The CDR3 extends over 11 amino acids. In germline, CDR1 is MNHEY, CDR2 SMNVEV (reference sequence). The CDR3 nucleotides are TGTGCCAGCTCTCGGAGCGATGAGCAGTTCTTC. Encoded protein: CASSRSDEQFF.

This chain links TRBV5-6 with TRBJ2-4; 9 positions match TRBD1. Trimming took 5 bases from V and 12 from J; bases not matched to a gene: 12. CDR1 is SGHDT, CDR2 YYEEEE, per germline. CDR3 length equals 14 residues. CDR3 coding DNA: TGTGCCAGCAGGTACCGGGACAGGGATAGTGGTCAGTACTTC. It codes for CASRYRDRDSGQYF.